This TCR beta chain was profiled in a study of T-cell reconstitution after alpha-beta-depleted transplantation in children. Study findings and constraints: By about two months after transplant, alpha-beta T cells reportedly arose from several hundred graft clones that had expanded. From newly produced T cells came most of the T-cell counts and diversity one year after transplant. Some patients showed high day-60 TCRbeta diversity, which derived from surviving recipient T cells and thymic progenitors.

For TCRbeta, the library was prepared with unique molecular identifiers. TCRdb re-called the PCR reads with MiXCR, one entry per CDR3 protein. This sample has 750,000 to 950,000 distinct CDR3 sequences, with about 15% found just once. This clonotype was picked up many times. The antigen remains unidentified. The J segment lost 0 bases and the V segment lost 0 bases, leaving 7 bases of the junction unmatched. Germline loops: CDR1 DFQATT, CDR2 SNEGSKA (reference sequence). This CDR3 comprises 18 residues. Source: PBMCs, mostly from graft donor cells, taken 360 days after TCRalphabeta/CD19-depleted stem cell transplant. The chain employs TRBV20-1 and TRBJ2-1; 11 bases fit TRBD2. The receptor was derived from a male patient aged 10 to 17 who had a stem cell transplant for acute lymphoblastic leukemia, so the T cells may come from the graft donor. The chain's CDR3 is CSARDLKLAGASYNEQFF. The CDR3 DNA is TGCAGTGCTAGAGACCTTAAACTAGCGGGGGCCTCCTACAATGAGCAGTTCTTC.